What follows are 3 T cell receptor beta chains derived from one specimen sequenced in a study of T cell responses to AZD1222 COVID-19 vaccine. The table came from immunoSEQ multiplex PCR; TCRdb's copy has only in-frame clones and leaves some out. The sample has about 140,000 clones; approximately 89% are singletons. The material sequenced was peripheral blood, taken on day 0 of AZD1222 vaccination. The receptors derive from an adult in good health.

This clone turned up a few times. The J gene is TRBJ1-5, the V gene TRBV18; tentative D call: TRBD1 (6 bases). Germline assignment: CDR1 KGHSH and CDR2 LQKENI. The ends were cut back, 8 bases at V and 7 bases at J, with 15 bases in the middle. The CDR3 runs 13 residues. CDR3 in amino acids: CASAGQFFQPQHF. DNA of the CDR3: TGTGCCAGCGCCGGACAGTTCTTCCAGCCCCAGCATTTT.

In DNA form, the CDR3 reads TGTGCCAGCAGTGAAGAATTGGGACAGGGGTCAGAGACCCAGTACTTC. It yields the protein CASSEELGQGSETQYF. The genes are TRBV6-1 and TRBJ2-5, with 10 bases matching TRBD1. The germline V gene has CDR1 MNHNS and CDR2 SASEGT. The CDR3 has 16 amino acids. Trimming took 1 base from V and 4 from J; bases not matched to a gene: 6.

The chain joins TRBV7-3 to TRBJ1-2, with 11 bases aligning to TRBD1. V lost 5 bases and J lost 7; bases outside the gene matches: 6. The germline V gene has CDR1 SGHTA and CDR2 FQGTGA. The CDR3 is 14 residues long. The CDR3 DNA sequence: TGTGCCAGCAGCCAAGGACAGGGGGCTTTTGGCTACACCTTC. Its protein product is CASSQGQGAFGYTF.